This T cell receptor beta chain was found in a study of vaccination and CD4 T cells after COVID-19. As for the study in general: Four females and six males made up the convalescents, two of whom were Hispanic.

Treatment given: roughly ten-day PBMC culture with coronavirus spike peptide pools or control peptides (ViraFEST assay). On day 3 and again on day 7, fresh IL-2 medium was used to replace half the medium. This clonotype was seen a few times. What it binds is unknown. Sequencing of cultured CD4+ T cell DNA used the Oncomine TCR Beta short-read assay. The authors extracted genomic DNA from cultured CD4+ T cells. TCRdb re-called the PCR reads with MiXCR, one entry per CDR3 protein. This table holds some 9,900 distinct CDR3 sequences, approximately 30% found once. Findings of the study overall: Among convalescent patients, a median 86.3% of reactive clones emerged only after vaccination.

This sample comprised CD4+ T cells from blood, cultured in vitro, obtained after SARS-CoV-2 vaccination. The sequence came from a human donor who had recovered from COVID-19.

The CDR3 DNA sequence: TGTGCCAGCAGTTTTTTTATGCGGGGCCCGATCTATGGCTACACCTTC. Translation: CASSFFMRGPIYGYTF. The rearrangement joins TRBV28 to TRBJ1-2, with a tentative D call TRBD1 (5 bases). CDR3 length: 16 residues. Germline V CDR1 and CDR2: MDHEN, SYDVKM. V was trimmed by 3 bases and J by 4 bases, leaving 18 bases between them.